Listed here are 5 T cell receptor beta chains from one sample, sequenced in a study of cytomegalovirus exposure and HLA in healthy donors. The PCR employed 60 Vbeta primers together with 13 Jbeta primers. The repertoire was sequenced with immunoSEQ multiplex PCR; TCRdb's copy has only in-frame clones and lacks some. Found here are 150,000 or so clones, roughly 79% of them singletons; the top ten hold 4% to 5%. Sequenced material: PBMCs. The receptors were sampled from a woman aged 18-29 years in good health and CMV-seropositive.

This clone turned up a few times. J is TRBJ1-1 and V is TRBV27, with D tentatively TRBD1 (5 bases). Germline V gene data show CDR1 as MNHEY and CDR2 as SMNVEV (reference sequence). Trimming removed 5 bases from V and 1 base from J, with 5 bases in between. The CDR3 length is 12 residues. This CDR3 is CASSTGNTEAFF. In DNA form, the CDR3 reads TGTGCCAGCAGTACAGGGAACACTGAAGCTTTCTTT.

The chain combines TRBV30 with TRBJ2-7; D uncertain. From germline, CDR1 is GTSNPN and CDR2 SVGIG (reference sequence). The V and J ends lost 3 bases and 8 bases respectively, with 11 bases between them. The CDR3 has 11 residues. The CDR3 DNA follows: TGTGCCTGGAGCTGGTCGAGCCAGCAGTACTTC. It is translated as CAWSWSSQQYF.

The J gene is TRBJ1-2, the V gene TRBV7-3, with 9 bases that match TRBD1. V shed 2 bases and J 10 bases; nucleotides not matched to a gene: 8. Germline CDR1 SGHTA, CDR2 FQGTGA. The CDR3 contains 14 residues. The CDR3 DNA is TGTGCCAGCAGCTTAGGAGCGGGACAGGGATACTACACCTTC. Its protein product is CASSLGAGQGYYTF.

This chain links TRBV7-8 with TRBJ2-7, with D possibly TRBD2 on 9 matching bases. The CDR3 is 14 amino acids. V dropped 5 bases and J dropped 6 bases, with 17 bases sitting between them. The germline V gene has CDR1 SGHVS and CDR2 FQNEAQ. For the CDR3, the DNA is TGTGCCAGCAGCCAGGGGGCGGGGGGGTTCGAGCAGTACTTC. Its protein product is CASSQGAGGFEQYF.

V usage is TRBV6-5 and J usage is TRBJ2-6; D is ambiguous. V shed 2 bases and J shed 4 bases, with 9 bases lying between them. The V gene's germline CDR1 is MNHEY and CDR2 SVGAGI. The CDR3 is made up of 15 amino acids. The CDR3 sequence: CASSYTSVGANVLTF. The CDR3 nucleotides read TGTGCCAGCAGTTACACCTCGGTGGGGGCCAACGTCCTGACTTTC.